A single T cell receptor (beta chain) is shown here with its context. This entry comes from a study of blood T cell repertoires in COVID-19. At the level of the study: T cells, B-cell-depleted T cells, or PBMCs supplied cDNA or gDNA.

Authors' data handling: Estimated nucleated cell counts came from reference gene primer amplification. The assay was immunoSEQ multiplex PCR, and TCRdb's table has in-frame clones only and misses some. V and J calls and clone size come straight from that table; D and trimming were deduced from the DNA. Of approximately 36,000 clones listed, roughly 70% are singletons. In Seattle, patients joined the study during active infection and were tracked longitudinally. The CDR3 sequence is 14 residues long. Germline lookup yields CDR1 KGHSH and CDR2 LQKENI. Trimming cost V 3 bases and J 7 bases, with 16 bases left between them.

The clonotype comes from a man between 65 and 85 years old with COVID-19, enrolled during active disease. Input material: peripheral blood. The chain employs TRBV18 and TRBJ2-7, with a possible D match to TRBD2 (5 bases). The DNA of the CDR3 is TGTGCCAGCTCACCGATGGCTAGCATTGAAGAGCAGTACTTC. It specifies CASSPMASIEEQYF.